The 24 T cell receptor beta chains presented below share a single source sample, sequenced in a study of blood T cell repertoires in COVID-19. The repertoire was sequenced with immunoSEQ multiplex PCR; TCRdb's copy has only in-frame clones and lacks some. The table lists hundreds of thousands of clones, 88% of them singletons. The sample was peripheral blood. The receptors shown here come from a woman aged 45-65 years with COVID-19, enrolled during active disease.

The rearrangement links TRBV18 to TRBJ1-2; tentatively, D is TRBD1 (6 bases). Germline V gene data show CDR1 as KGHSH and CDR2 as LQKENI. The CDR3 is made up of 16 amino acids. V shed 4 bases and J shed 5 bases, with 20 bases lying between them. The CDR3 protein is CASSRDTALSPYGYTF. CDR3 nucleotides: TGTGCCAGCTCACGGGACACCGCCCTCAGTCCTTATGGCTACACCTTC.

The chain recombines TRBV28 with TRBJ1-1, with a tentative D call TRBD1 (5 bases). The germline V gene encodes CDR1 MDHEN and CDR2 SYDVKM. The CDR3 covers 16 residues. V gave up 3 bases and J gave up 2 bases, with 16 bases separating them. CDR3 sequence: CASSFPVGGKNTEAFF. The CDR3 DNA reads TGTGCCAGCAGTTTCCCAGTGGGGGGGAAAAACACTGAAGCTTTCTTT.

This clone came up once. Other DNA sequences in this specimen translate into the identical CDR3. This chain uses TRBV2 with TRBJ1-1, with 7 bases matching TRBD1. This CDR3 has 14 amino acids. Germline assignment: CDR1 SNHLY and CDR2 FYNNEI. J was trimmed by 1 base and V by 3 bases; bases with no gene match: 2. For the CDR3, the DNA is TGTGCCAGCAGTGACAGGGGGAGGAACACTGAAGCTTTCTTT. Its protein product is CASSDRGRNTEAFF.

The chain employs TRBV6-5 and TRBJ1-1, with D hard to call. This CDR3 has 14 amino acids. Germline V CDR1 and CDR2: MNHEY, SVGAGI. The V end was cut by 7 bases, the J end by 1 base, with 13 bases between. The CDR3 region has the DNA TGTGCCAGCAAGAGAGGGATGGCGAACACTGAAGCTTTCTTT. Protein sequence: CASKRGMANTEAFF.

The chain combines TRBV21-1 with TRBJ1-4; the table's D call, TRBD1, has no DNA check behind it. TRBV21-1 has pseudogene status. The CDR3 sequence is 16 residues long. Here the CDR3 reads CASSKEGLTTNEKLFF. CDR3 in DNA: TGTGCCAGCAGCAAAGAGGGGTTGACAACTAATGAAAAACTGTTTTTT.

CDR3 sequence (DNA): TGTGCCAGCAGCCAAGATCCAGGAGACAGGGGCCGCGAGCAGTACTTC. This translates into CASSQDPGDRGREQYF. The chain is built from TRBV3-1 (or the pseudogene TRBV3-2) and TRBJ2-7; 8 nucleotides agree with TRBD1. J lost 6 bases, V lost 0 bases, and 10 bases had no gene match. The CDR3 sequence is 16 residues long. Germline assignment: CDR1 LGHDT and CDR2 YNNKEL (reference sequence).

This chain connects TRBV10-1 to TRBJ2-1; TRBD2 aligns across 10 bases. Trimming at V came to 0 bases and at J to 6 bases, leaving 5 bases not matched to a gene. CDR1 is WNHNN and CDR2 is SYGVQD in the germline V gene (reference sequence). This CDR3 region has 16 residues. The chain's CDR3 is CASSESAAGGLNEQFF. The CDR3 bases are TGCGCCAGCAGTGAGTCAGCAGCGGGGGGGCTCAATGAGCAGTTCTTC.

V is TRBV6-1 and J is TRBJ1-4, with D uncertain. The CDR3 has 17 residues. Per the germline V gene, CDR1 is MNHNS and CDR2 is SASEGT. V lost 3 bases and J lost 0, with 14 bases in between. Here the CDR3 DNA reads TGTGCCAGCAGTGACCAGCGTCGGAGTGCAACTAATGAAAAACTGTTTTTT. It translates to CASSDQRRSATNEKLFF.

V usage is TRBV29-1 and J usage is TRBJ2-1, with 9 bases aligning to TRBD1. J gave up 4 bases and V 5 bases, and 6 bases lay outside the gene matches. The CDR3 extends over 14 amino acids. Germline V lookup: CDR1 SQVTM, CDR2 ANQGSEA. The CDR3 reads CSVRQGGDYNEQFF. The DNA for the CDR3 is TGCAGCGTTCGACAGGGGGGGGATTACAATGAGCAGTTCTTC.

The CDR3 sequence: CASSEGVTRGTQYF. CDR3 DNA: TGTGCCAGCAGTGAAGGGGTAACCCGGGGGACCCAGTACTTC. This sequence joins TRBV2 and TRBJ2-5, with D possibly TRBD2 on 5 matching bases. Germline V gives CDR1 SNHLY, CDR2 FYNNEI. The CDR3 is made up of 14 amino acids. V dropped 1 base and J dropped 7 bases, with 13 bases sitting between them.

The chain is built from TRBV27 and TRBJ2-7, with 9 bases aligning to TRBD1. Unmatched junction bases numbered 21, after V lost 5 bases and J lost 7 bases. This CDR3 has 18 amino acids. The germline V gene has CDR1 MNHEY and CDR2 SMNVEV (reference sequence). The CDR3 region is CASSPSLWRDRVPGEQYF. Here the CDR3 DNA reads TGTGCCAGCAGTCCCAGCCTTTGGCGGGACAGGGTACCGGGGGAGCAGTACTTC.

This chain uses TRBV19 with TRBJ1-5, with TRBD1 matching 8 bases. Germline lookup yields CDR1 LNHDA and CDR2 SQIVND (reference sequence). This CDR3 is 14 amino acids long. Trimming at V came to 4 bases and at J to 7 bases, leaving 6 bases not matched to a gene. The CDR3 loop reads CASSSTGGEQPQHF. In nucleotides, the CDR3 is TGTGCCAGTAGTAGTACAGGGGGAGAACAGCCCCAGCATTTT. The entire variable domain, with the rest obtained from reference TRBV19 and TRBJ1-5, is as follows: DGGITQSPKYLFRKEGQNVTLSCEQNLNHDAMYWYRQDPGQGLRLIYYSQIVNDFQKGDIAEGYSVSREKKESFPLTVTSAQKNPTAFYLCASSSTGGEQPQHFGDGTRLSIL.

The chain is built from TRBV5-4 and TRBJ2-6, with 9 positions matching TRBD1. The V and J ends lost 4 bases and 2 bases, in that order; junction bases with no gene match: 7. The germline V gene has CDR1 SGHNT and CDR2 YYREEE (reference sequence). The CDR3 spans 17 residues. The CDR3 nucleotides are TGTGCCAGCAGCCCGTCCCGGGACAGGGCTGGGGCCAACGTCCTGACTTTC. Amino acids: CASSPSRDRAGANVLTF.

The chain couples TRBV6-5 to TRBJ2-1; 7 bases match TRBD1. The CDR3 is 15 residues long. With V trimmed by 8 bases and J by 6 bases, 13 bases remained unmatched. CDR1 and CDR2 (germline): MNHEY, SVGAGI. The chain's CDR3 is CASSHINGDSNEQFF. The CDR3 nucleotides read TGTGCCAGCTCCCATATCAACGGGGACAGCAATGAGCAGTTCTTC.

The count of this clone is one. This chain uses TRBV29-1 with TRBJ2-5, with TRBD1 identical over 9 bases. Germline V gives CDR1 SQVTM, CDR2 ANQGSEA. CDR3 length equals 15 residues. V gave up 7 bases and J gave up 4 bases; unmatched junction bases: 13. CDR3 in DNA: TGCAGCGGTACAGGGGGCGGGCGGAGATTAGAGACCCAGTACTTC. Its protein is CSGTGGGRRLETQYF. Variable domain in full (rest from reference TRBV29-1 and TRBJ2-5): SAVISQKPSRDICQRGTSLTIQCQVDSQVTMMFWYRQQPGQSLTLIATANQGSEATYESGFVIDKFPISRPNLTFSTLTVSNMSPEDSSIYLCSGTGGGRRLETQYFGPGTRLLVL.

In this sample, this clone turned up many times. The chain recombines TRBV5-1 with TRBJ1-1; the D gene is possibly TRBD1 (5 bases). The CDR3 spans 16 residues. The V end lost 0 bases, the J end lost 1 base, and 13 bases lay between the germline ends. From germline, CDR1 is SGHRS and CDR2 YFSETQ. CDR3 residues: CASSLDWATGNTEAFF. The CDR3 DNA is TGCGCCAGCAGCTTGGACTGGGCCACAGGGAACACTGAAGCTTTCTTT.

This clone was seen just once. The chain couples TRBV3-1 (or the pseudogene TRBV3-2) to TRBJ2-7; 8 bases map to TRBD2. The J segment lost 7 bases and the V segment lost 0 bases, leaving 14 bases of the junction unmatched. The CDR3 contains 17 residues. The germline gives CDR1 LGHDT, CDR2 YNNKEL (reference sequence). The CDR3 sequence is CASSQDPGTSGLGEQYF. CDR3 DNA sequence: TGTGCCAGCAGCCAAGACCCCGGGACTAGTGGGCTCGGAGAGCAGTACTTC.

The chain recombines TRBV4-1 with TRBJ2-7; 9 bases map to TRBD1. V lost 3 bases and J lost 4; bases outside the gene matches: 7. Germline CDR1 is MGHRA and CDR2 is YSYEKL. There are 15 residues in the CDR3. CDR3 DNA sequence: TGCGCCAGCAGCCAGACACCGGGACAGGGTTACGAGCAGTACTTC. This encodes CASSQTPGQGYEQYF.

This chain uses TRBV5-1 with TRBJ2-5; D is unresolved. CDR1 and CDR2 from the germline V gene are SGHRS and YFSETQ. The CDR3 spans 16 residues. The germline V and J ends were trimmed by 0 bases and 0 bases, with 12 bases remaining between them. For the CDR3, the DNA is TGCGCCAGCAGCTTGGCCGGTAATCGGTACCAAGAGACCCAGTACTTC. As protein: CASSLAGNRYQETQYF.

V usage is TRBV28 and J usage is TRBJ2-3, with 10 bases fitting TRBD2. Unmatched junction bases numbered 4, after V lost 10 bases and J lost 0 bases. From germline, CDR1 is MDHEN and CDR2 SYDVKM. The CDR3 runs 14 residues. The CDR3 bases are TGTGCCATCCAGCGGGGGGGCAGCACAGATACGCAGTATTTT. It translates to CAIQRGGSTDTQYF.

The rearrangement uses TRBV19 and TRBJ2-1; TRBD1 aligns across 7 bases. CDR3 length equals 14 residues. Germline CDR1 and CDR2: LNHDA and SQIVND (reference sequence). After removal of 3 bases from V and 10 bases from J, the junction contained 9 bases not matched to a gene. CDR3 DNA sequence: TGTGCCAGTAGTATCACACAGGGGCCAGGAGAGCAGTTCTTC. This codes for CASSITQGPGEQFF.

Here the CDR3 DNA reads TGTGCCAGCTCACCCGGACAGTTAGAAGGCTACACCTTC. Protein sequence: CASSPGQLEGYTF. The chain is built from TRBV18 and TRBJ1-2; D possibly corresponds to TRBD1 (6 bases). The CDR3 has 13 amino acids. V was clipped by 3 bases and J by 8 bases, with 13 bases between them. Germline CDR1 is KGHSH and CDR2 is LQKENI.

The chain recombines TRBV2 with TRBJ1-5; no firm D call. The CDR3 is 14 residues long. Trimming cost V 1 base and J 7 bases, with 11 bases left between them. Germline CDR1 and CDR2: SNHLY and FYNNEI. The CDR3 sequence is CASSEEGSGQPQHF. As DNA, the CDR3 is TGTGCCAGCAGTGAAGAAGGCTCCGGGCAGCCCCAGCATTTT.

This sequence joins TRBV4-1 and TRBJ1-1, with 7 bases matching TRBD1. V lost 1 base, J lost 11 bases, and 10 bases stayed unmatched. This CDR3 is built from 14 residues. Per the germline V gene, CDR1 is MGHRA and CDR2 is YSYEKL. CDR3 region: CASSQVGQTTGAFF. The CDR3 coding sequence is TGCGCCAGCAGCCAAGTGGGACAGACGACAGGCGCTTTCTTT.